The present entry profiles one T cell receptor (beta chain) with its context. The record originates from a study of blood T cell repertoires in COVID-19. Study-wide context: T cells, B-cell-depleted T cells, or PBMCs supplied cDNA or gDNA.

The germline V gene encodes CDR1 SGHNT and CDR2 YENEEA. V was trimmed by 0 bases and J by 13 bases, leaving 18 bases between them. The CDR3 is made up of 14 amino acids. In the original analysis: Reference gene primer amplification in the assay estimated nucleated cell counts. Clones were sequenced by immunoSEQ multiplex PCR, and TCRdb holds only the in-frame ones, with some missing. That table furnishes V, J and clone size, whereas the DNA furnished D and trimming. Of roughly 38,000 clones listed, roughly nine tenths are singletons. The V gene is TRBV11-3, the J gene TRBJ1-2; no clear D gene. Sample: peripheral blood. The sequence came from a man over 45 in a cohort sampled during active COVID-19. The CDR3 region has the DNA TGTGCCAGCAGCTTAGATCCGTCCCGGGGAGTAGTCACCTTC. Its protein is CASSLDPSRGVVTF.